The present entry profiles one TCR beta chain with its context. Seattle cases were enrolled at active infection and followed longitudinally. Germline CDR1 is LNHDA and CDR2 is SQIVND (reference sequence). The CDR3 sequence is 15 residues long. With V trimmed by 7 bases and J by 4 bases, 12 bases remained unmatched. How the authors handled the data: Cell counts per sample came from amplifying reference gene primers. This table comes from immunoSEQ multiplex PCR, and its TCRdb copy is limited to in-frame clones, with some not included. The V and J calls and clone size are taken from that table; D and trimming were inferred from the DNA. The data show hundreds of thousands of clones, nearly 90% seen once. This entry comes from a study of blood T cell repertoires in COVID-19.

The receptor's source is a woman in her twenties or thirties with COVID-19, enrolled during active disease. The sample was peripheral blood. The gene calls are TRBV19 and TRBJ1-2; 7 nucleotides match TRBD1. The CDR3 region is CASNPAGQTFYGYTF. CDR3 bases: TGTGCCAGTAACCCGGCGGGACAGACCTTCTATGGCTACACCTTC. Supplemented by reference TRBV19 and TRBJ1-2, the full variable domain reads DGGITQSPKYLFRKEGQNVTLSCEQNLNHDAMYWYRQDPGQGLRLIYYSQIVNDFQKGDIAEGYSVSREKKESFPLTVTSAQKNPTAFYLCASNPAGQTFYGYTFGSGTRLTVV.